These T cell receptor beta chains were read from a single sample in a study of beta chain features in type 1 diabetes. TCRdb's copy holds only in-frame clones and misses some; the assay was immunoSEQ multiplex PCR. The sample lists 900,000 or so clones, roughly a sixth occurring once. Input material: naive CD4+ T cells from blood. These receptors all come from a young woman in good health. Each CDR3 is given with its conserved first and last residue.

j_call	v_call	cdr3_aa
TRBJ2-7	TRBV7-9	CASSTRQAYEQYF
TRBJ2-7	TRBV28	CASREGGARNEQYF
TRBJ1-4	TRBV2	CAITGGRSEKLFF
TRBJ2-2	TRBV10-3	CAISESWRFNTGELFF
TRBJ2-7	TRBV28	CASSLSREGTYEQYF
TRBJ1-5	TRBV9	CASSETGSNQPQHF
TRBJ1-2	TRBV28	CASSPGGRGIDGYTF
TRBJ1-4	TRBV6-5	CASSYGDATNEKLFF
TRBJ2-5	TRBV29-1	CSVGGLGETQYF
TRBJ2-1	TRBV5-1	CASSLTGRGANNEQFF
TRBJ2-7	TRBV15	CATSRAGGSGTYEQYF
TRBJ2-1	TRBV5-1	CASSLAPYNEQFF
TRBJ2-7	TRBV4-2	CASSQALAGGPSYEQYF
TRBJ2-1	TRBV5-1	CASSDTRNEQFF
TRBJ2-7	TRBV7-2	CASSKDNRSEQYF
TRBJ2-7	TRBV5-1	CASSTRAGPGYEQYF
TRBJ2-5	TRBV7-2	CASSLGSGETQYF
TRBJ2-5	TRBV10-3	CAISETADSSGETQYF
TRBJ2-7	TRBV11-2	CASSPGQGLVSGEQYF
TRBJ2-5	TRBV7-9	CASSFGSGFQETQYF
TRBJ2-7	TRBV27	CASSSVGRPPYEQYF
TRBJ2-1	TRBV20-1	CSARVQNEQFF
TRBJ2-1	TRBV7-3	CASSTPSLGISGSSSYNEQFF
TRBJ2-5	TRBV6-5	CASRQGLGETQYF
TRBJ2-1	TRBV15	CATSRYYGRQGLYNEQFF
TRBJ2-3	TRBV4-3	CASSHSTSTDTQYF
TRBJ2-1	TRBV5-5	CASSPRVSSLNEQFF
TRBJ1-1	TRBV6-5	CAMGQQNTEAFF
TRBJ2-1	TRBV9	CASSVTGTVYNEQFF
TRBJ2-2	TRBV18	CASSPSGGRDTGELFF
TRBJ2-5	TRBV7-3	CASSFGGLETQYF
TRBJ2-5	TRBV7-2	CASCGRSQETQYF
TRBJ2-1	TRBV5-1	CASSLPPGTHNEQFF
TRBJ2-7	TRBV10-3	CAISESLQGVEQYF
TRBJ1-5	TRBV6-5	CASSRYFNQPQHF